These 12 T cell receptor beta chains share one sample of origin, sequenced in a study of blood T cell repertoires in COVID-19. The table came from immunoSEQ multiplex PCR; TCRdb's copy has only in-frame clones and leaves some out. The sample lists 350,000 or so clones, around 87% occurring once. The sequenced material came from peripheral blood. These receptor sequences come from a woman in her twenties or thirties with COVID-19, enrolled during active disease.

This chain uses TRBV5-1 with TRBJ1-3; unclear D gene. V gave up 4 bases and J gave up 0 bases, with 8 bases separating them. Germline CDR1 and CDR2: SGHRS and YFSETQ. CDR3 length equals 14 residues. CDR3 nucleotides: TGCGCCAGCAGCCCAAGGAGCTCTGGAAACACCATATATTTT. This sequence encodes CASSPRSSGNTIYF.

V usage is TRBV30 and J usage is TRBJ2-3, with TRBD2 identical over 8 bases. Losses at the gene ends were 3 bases for V and 0 bases for J; bases not matched to a gene: 8. Germline V lookup: CDR1 GTSNPN, CDR2 SVGIG (reference sequence). The CDR3 runs 16 residues. CDR3 DNA sequence: TGTGCCTGGAGACTAGGGGCTAGCGGGAGCACAGATACGCAGTATTTT. Its translation: CAWRLGASGSTDTQYF.

The chain recombines TRBV6-6 with TRBJ1-2; unclear D gene. The germline V gene encodes CDR1 MNHNY and CDR2 SVGAGI (reference sequence). This CDR3 comprises 13 residues. V gave up 4 bases and J gave up 4 bases, with 10 bases separating them. CDR3 amino acids: CASSSMAGYGYTF. The CDR3 nucleotides read TGTGCCAGCAGTTCCATGGCGGGCTATGGCTACACCTTC.

The rearrangement uses TRBV2 and TRBJ1-3; 9 bases align to TRBD1. The CDR3 has 15 amino acids. J was trimmed by 4 bases and V by 5 bases; bases with no gene match: 6. Germline lookup yields CDR1 SNHLY and CDR2 FYNNEI. This CDR3 is CASSLGQGSGNTIYF. The CDR3 DNA follows: TGTGCCAGCAGTTTGGGACAGGGATCAGGAAACACCATATATTTT.

V gene TRBV24-1 combines with J gene TRBJ1-5; possible D gene TRBD1, 6 bases. CDR1 KGHDR and CDR2 SFDVKD come from the germline V gene. The CDR3 loop spans 13 amino acids. Between the trimmed V and J ends, which lost 10 bases and 2 bases, there was a span of 11 bases. The CDR3 is CATQNRGNQPQHF. The CDR3 DNA follows: TGTGCCACGCAGAACAGGGGCAATCAGCCCCAGCATTTT.

The chain carries TRBV6-5 and TRBJ1-1, with D hard to call. CDR1 and CDR2 from the germline V gene are MNHEY and SVGAGI. CDR3 length equals 13 residues. V lost 7 bases and J 5 bases, leaving 14 bases between the germline ends. In DNA, the CDR3 is TGTGCCAGCACCCGGACTCCAAATACTGAAGCTTTCTTT. It translates to CASTRTPNTEAFF.

In this sample, this clone turned up once. V usage is TRBV7-2 and J usage is TRBJ2-7, with D perhaps matching TRBD1 (5 bases). Germline V gives CDR1 SGHTA, CDR2 FQGNSA. Deletions cut 5 bases from V and 4 bases from J, with 12 bases between. This CDR3 has 13 amino acids. CDR3 residues: CASSPWQGYEQYF. CDR3 sequence (DNA): TGTGCCAGCAGCCCGTGGCAGGGTTACGAGCAGTACTTC.

This chain uses TRBV19 with TRBJ2-1, with TRBD2 identical over 13 bases. The CDR3 has 18 amino acids. Germline-derived CDR1 and CDR2 are LNHDA and SQIVND (reference sequence). The V and J ends lost 1 base and 1 base, in that order; junction bases with no gene match: 4. Here the CDR3 DNA reads TGTGCCAGTAGTATAGTACTAGCGGGAGGGCATTCCTACAATGAGCAGTTCTTC. Its protein product is CASSIVLAGGHSYNEQFF.

This clone has more than one count but fewer than ten. The V and J genes are TRBV18 and TRBJ1-1, with 8 positions matching TRBD1. Trimming took 5 bases from V and 7 from J; bases not matched to a gene: 15. Germline CDR1 is KGHSH and CDR2 is LQKENI. CDR3 size: 16 residues. CDR3 region: CASSSTGAGGLVEAFF. As DNA, the CDR3 is TGTGCCAGCTCATCAACCGGTGCAGGGGGCCTTGTTGAAGCTTTCTTT.

The V gene is TRBV25-1, the J gene TRBJ2-7; 7 nucleotides align to TRBD2. V trimming: 6 bases; J trimming: 6 bases; junction bases outside the gene matches: 14. Germline V gives CDR1 MGHDK, CDR2 SYGVNS. The CDR3 sequence is 15 residues long. In DNA, the CDR3 is TGTGCCAGCAGACCCCGGGGCGGGAGAAATCCCGAGCAGTACTTC. Protein: CASRPRGGRNPEQYF.

V usage is TRBV3-1 (or the pseudogene TRBV3-2) and J usage is TRBJ2-7; the match to TRBD1 covers 9 bases. This CDR3 is 15 amino acids long. Germline CDR1 reads LGHDT; CDR2 reads YNNKEL (reference sequence). The V and J ends lost 4 bases and 2 bases, in that order; junction bases with no gene match: 6. As DNA, the CDR3 is TGTGCCAGCAGCCTAAGGGGACAGGGCCCCTACGAGCAGTACTTC. Its protein is CASSLRGQGPYEQYF.

The V gene is TRBV10-3, the J gene TRBJ2-3; 8 bases map to TRBD2. CDR3 length equals 15 residues. J gave up 4 bases and V 3 bases, and 6 bases lay outside the gene matches. Germline V gene lookup returns CDR1 ENHRY and CDR2 SYGVKD. The CDR3, as DNA: TGTGCCATCAGTGATGGAACGGGAGGGCCAGATACGCAGTATTTT. The encoded protein is CAISDGTGGPDTQYF.